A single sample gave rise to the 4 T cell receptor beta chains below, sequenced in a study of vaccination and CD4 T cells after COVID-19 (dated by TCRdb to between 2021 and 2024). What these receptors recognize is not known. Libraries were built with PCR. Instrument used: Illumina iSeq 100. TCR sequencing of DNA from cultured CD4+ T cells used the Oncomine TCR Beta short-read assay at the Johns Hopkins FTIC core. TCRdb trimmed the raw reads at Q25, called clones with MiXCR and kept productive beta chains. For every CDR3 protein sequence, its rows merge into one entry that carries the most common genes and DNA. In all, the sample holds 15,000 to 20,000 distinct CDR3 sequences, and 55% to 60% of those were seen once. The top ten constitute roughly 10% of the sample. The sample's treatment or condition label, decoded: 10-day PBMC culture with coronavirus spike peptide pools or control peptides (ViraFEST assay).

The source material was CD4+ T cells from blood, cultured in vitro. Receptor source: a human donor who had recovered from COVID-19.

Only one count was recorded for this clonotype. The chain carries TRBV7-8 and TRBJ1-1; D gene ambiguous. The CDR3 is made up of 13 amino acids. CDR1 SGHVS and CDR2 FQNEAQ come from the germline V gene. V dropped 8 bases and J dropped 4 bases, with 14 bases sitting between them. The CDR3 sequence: CASSTGHLTEAFF. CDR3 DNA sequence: TGTGCCAGCTCCACCGGGCACCTCACTGAAGCTTTCTTT. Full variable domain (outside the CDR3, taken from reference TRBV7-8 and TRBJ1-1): GAGVSQSPRYKVAKRGQDVALRCDPISGHVSLFWYQQALGQGPEFLTYFQNEAQLDKSGLPSDRFFAERPEGSVSTLKIQRTQQEDSAVYLCASSTGHLTEAFFGQGTRLTVV.

CDR3 sequence: CASSQSRAEGYTF. CDR3 in DNA: TGCGCCAGCAGCCAATCTAGGGCTGAGGGCTACACCTTC. The chain uses TRBV4-3 and TRBJ1-2, with no clear D. The CDR3 is made up of 13 amino acids. Trimming removed 2 bases from V and 8 bases from J, with 12 bases in between. Germline loops: CDR1 LGHNA, CDR2 YSLEER.

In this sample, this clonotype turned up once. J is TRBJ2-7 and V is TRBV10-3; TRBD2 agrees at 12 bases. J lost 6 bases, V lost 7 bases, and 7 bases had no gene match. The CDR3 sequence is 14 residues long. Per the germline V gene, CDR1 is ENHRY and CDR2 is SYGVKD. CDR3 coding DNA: TGTGCCATCAAGACTAGCGGGAGAGGCTCCGAGCAGTACTTC. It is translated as CAIKTSGRGSEQYF.

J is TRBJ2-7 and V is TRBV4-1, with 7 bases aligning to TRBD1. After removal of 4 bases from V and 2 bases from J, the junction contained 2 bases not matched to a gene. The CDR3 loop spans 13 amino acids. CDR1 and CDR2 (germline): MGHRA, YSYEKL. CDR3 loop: CASSLGTAYEQYF. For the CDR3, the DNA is TGCGCCAGCAGCCTAGGGACAGCCTACGAGCAGTACTTC.